The 9 T cell receptor beta chains below all came from one sample that was sequenced in a study of HIV-infected patients and healthy controls. Alpha and beta constant-region primers primed reverse transcription of around 500 ng RNA. Each of the alpha and beta chains got its own library through chain-specific third strand synthesis with indices. A single record per CDR3 protein comes from TCRdb applying MiXCR to the 5' RACE reads. The sample shows some 9,900 distinct CDR3 sequences, about 5% of them seen only once. All unsorted peripheral T cells were captured because whole blood was used without fractionation. Sequencing was performed on blood, taken before antiretroviral therapy. These receptors all stem from an adult with HIV infection.

This clonotype was seen many times. At one of its ends the junction is not consistent with the germline gene, which may arise from a read error. The rearrangement joins TRBV2 to TRBJ2-1, with 12 bases that match TRBD2. Germline V CDR1 and CDR2: SNHLY, FYNNEI. The CDR3 is 14 residues long. The CDR3 nucleotides are TGTGCCAGCCTAGCGGGAGGGCCGGTTCGTGATGCGGTCTTC. Amino acids: CASLAGGPVRDAVF.

This clonotype has ten or more counts. The J gene is TRBJ2-4, the V gene TRBV5-1, with 9 bases lining up with TRBD1. The J segment lost 0 bases and the V segment lost 2 bases, leaving 9 bases of the junction unmatched. From germline, CDR1 is SGHRS and CDR2 YFSETQ. The CDR3 totals 18 residues. The CDR3 loop is CASSFGQGSDLAKNIQYF. The CDR3 DNA sequence: TGCGCCAGCAGCTTTGGACAGGGGTCAGACCTAGCCAAAAACATTCAGTACTTC.

The rearrangement joins TRBV2 to TRBJ1-1; D not certain. The germline V gene has CDR1 SNHLY and CDR2 FYNNEI. The V and J ends lost 6 bases and 1 base respectively, with 12 bases between them. This CDR3 has 14 amino acids. The CDR3 coding sequence is TGTGCCAGCAGGTCAGGTAGAGGGAACACTGAAGCTTTCTTT. Its translation is CASRSGRGNTEAFF.

The table lists this clonotype with many counts. J is TRBJ2-2 and V is TRBV11-1, with D perhaps TRBD2 (6 bases). This CDR3 spans 17 amino acids. CDR1 SGHAT and CDR2 FQDESV come from the germline V gene (reference sequence). Trimming took 5 bases from V and 2 from J, leaving 18 bases between them. The CDR3 spells CASSLPRRGDNTGELFF. The CDR3 DNA reads TGTGCCAGCAGCCTCCCTAGGCGGGGAGATAACACCGGGGAGCTGTTTTTT.

In this sample, this clonotype is medium-sized. The V and J genes are TRBV5-1 and TRBJ2-7; D may match TRBD1 or TRBD2 (5 bases each). Germline V gene data show CDR1 as SGHRS and CDR2 as YFSETQ. This CDR3 is 14 amino acids long. The V gene lost 4 bases and the J gene lost 1 base, with 12 bases spanning the gap. The CDR3 region has the DNA TGCGCCAGCAGCCTACGTGGGGGTTCCTACGAGCAGTACTTC. It is translated as CASSLRGGSYEQYF.

The table lists this clonotype with many counts. The rearrangement uses TRBV6-4 and TRBJ2-3; no clear D gene. Germline loops: CDR1 MRHNA, CDR2 SNTAGT. V dropped 3 bases and J dropped 1 base, with 5 bases sitting between them. This CDR3 has 13 residues. For the CDR3, the DNA is TGTGCCAGCAGTGAGTCAGGCACAGATACGCAGTATTTT. Encoded protein: CASSESGTDTQYF.

The table lists this clonotype with many counts. The V gene is TRBV5-1, the J gene TRBJ1-1; unclear D gene. The CDR3 runs 15 residues. V was clipped by 0 bases and J by 5 bases, with 14 bases between them. CDR1 is SGHRS, CDR2 YFSETQ, per germline. For the CDR3, the DNA is TGCGCCAGCAGCTTGGCCGCTCCGCCGTCGACTGAAGCTTTCTTT. It specifies CASSLAAPPSTEAFF.

This clonotype showed up many times. The chain recombines TRBV6-1 with TRBJ2-7; TRBD2 matches at 14 bases. V shed 7 bases and J 4 bases; nucleotides not matched to a gene: 6. CDR1 and CDR2 (germline): MNHNS, SASEGT. The CDR3 has 15 amino acids. CDR3 protein: CASTRLAGGQYEQYF. CDR3 nucleotide sequence: TGTGCCAGCACCCGACTAGCGGGAGGGCAGTACGAGCAGTACTTC.

This clonotype was seen repeatedly, ten times or more. The rearrangement links TRBV27 to TRBJ1-5; 7 nucleotides align to TRBD1. This CDR3 is built from 15 residues. Germline V CDR1 and CDR2: MNHEY, SMNVEV (reference sequence). V lost 4 bases, J lost 0 bases, and 3 bases stayed unmatched. Here the CDR3 DNA reads TGTGCCAGCAGTTCCGGGACAGCTAGCAATCAGCCCCAGCATTTT. Its translation is CASSSGTASNQPQHF.